These 18 T cell receptor beta chains originate from one sample sequenced in a study of identifying expanded T cells in peripheral blood. Clones were sequenced by immunoSEQ multiplex PCR, and TCRdb holds only the in-frame ones, with some missing. The sample holds about 100,000 clones; approximately 88% are singletons and the top ten take less than 7%. The sequencing sample was made of blood. The receptors originated from a person aged 18 to 75 in good health.

To note about this clone: The identical CDR3 is also encoded by other nucleotide sequences in the sample. The chain couples TRBV9 to TRBJ2-3; no reliable D call. V lost 5 bases and J lost 2, with 3 bases in between. CDR1 and CDR2 (germline): SGDLS, YYNGEE. The CDR3 runs 11 residues. CDR3 DNA: TGTGCCAGCAGTCTCACAGATACGCAGTATTTT. This codes for CASSLTDTQYF. The whole variable domain, filled in from reference TRBV9 and TRBJ2-3, reads DSGVTQTPKHLITATGQRVTLRCSPRSGDLSVYWYQQSLDQGLQFLIQYYNGEERAKGNILERFSAQQFPDLHSELNLSSLELGDSALYFCASSLTDTQYFGPGTRLTVL.

The chain is built from TRBV19 and TRBJ2-1, with no clear D. Germline loops: CDR1 LNHDA, CDR2 SQIVND (reference sequence). This CDR3 contains 12 residues. Trimming stripped 9 bases from V and 4 bases from J, with 10 bases between. The chain's CDR3 is CASSDGYNEQFF. In DNA form, the CDR3 reads TGTGCCAGCAGCGACGGGTACAATGAGCAGTTCTTC.

V and J are TRBV18 and TRBJ2-7; 11 bases align to TRBD2. Germline V gene data show CDR1 as KGHSH and CDR2 as LQKENI. J lost 6 bases, V lost 0 bases, and 7 bases had no gene match. The CDR3 consists of 16 residues. CDR3 in DNA: TGTGCCAGCTCACCACCCGGTGTAGCGGGAGGGCCCGAGCAGTACTTC. Its translation: CASSPPGVAGGPEQYF. Using reference TRBV18 and TRBJ2-7 for the parts outside the CDR3, the full variable domain is NAGVMQNPRHLVRRRGQEARLRCSPMKGHSHVYWYRQLPEEGLKFMVYLQKENIIDESGMPKERFSAEFPKEGPSILRIQQVVRGDSAAYFCASSPPGVAGGPEQYFGPGTRLTVT.

By sample fraction, this clone is medium-sized (0.01 to 0.1%). The chain employs TRBV5-1 and TRBJ2-1; D not certain. The germline CDR1 and CDR2 sequences are SGHRS and YFSETQ. The CDR3 has 15 residues. V was pared by 6 bases and J by 4 bases, with 17 bases between. CDR3 in DNA: TGCGCCAGCACCCCGTGGGTCGGGCTATACAATGAGCAGTTCTTC. Amino acid sequence: CASTPWVGLYNEQFF.

The rearrangement uses TRBV5-1 and TRBJ2-7; no firm D call. The CDR3 has 13 residues. Trimming cost V 2 bases and J 2 bases, with 8 bases left between them. CDR1 and CDR2 (germline): SGHRS, YFSETQ. Here the CDR3 reads CASSLDITYEQYF. The CDR3, as DNA: TGCGCCAGCAGCTTAGACATTACCTACGAGCAGTACTTC.

This chain joins TRBV15 and TRBJ2-7; 9 nucleotides match TRBD1. Germline loops: CDR1 LNHNV, CDR2 YYDKDF (reference sequence). Trimming removed 0 bases from V and 4 bases from J; junction bases left unmatched: 13. This CDR3 region has 18 residues. This CDR3 is CATSRDLVRGQGGYEQYF. CDR3 nucleotides: TGTGCCACCAGCAGAGATTTGGTCCGGGGACAGGGAGGGTACGAGCAGTACTTC.

This clone was seen a few times. The gene calls are TRBV11-2 and TRBJ1-1, with D hard to call. Deletions cut 2 bases from V and 6 bases from J, with 7 bases between. Germline V CDR1 and CDR2: SGHAT, FQNNGV. The CDR3 runs to 12 residues. The CDR3 sequence is CASSLMMPEAFF. CDR3 coding DNA: TGTGCCAGCAGCTTAATGATGCCTGAAGCTTTCTTT. Combining the CDR3 with reference TRBV11-2 and TRBJ1-1 gives the whole variable domain EAGVAQSPRYKIIEKRQSVAFWCNPISGHATLYWYQQILGQGPKLLIQFQNNGVVDDSQLPKDRFSAERLKGVDSTLKIQPAKLEDSAVYLCASSLMMPEAFFGQGTRLTVV.

V usage is TRBV7-3 and J usage is TRBJ2-1; TRBD2 agrees at 7 bases. Germline V gene data show CDR1 as SGHTA and CDR2 as FQGTGA. V lost 0 bases, J lost 12 bases, and 2 bases stayed unmatched. CDR3 length: 12 residues. The CDR3 DNA sequence: TGTGCCAGCAGCTTAACACGGGAGGTGCAGTTCTTC. It encodes CASSLTREVQFF.

The chain links TRBV30 to TRBJ1-2; 10 positions match TRBD1. The CDR3 extends over 13 amino acids. CDR1 GTSNPN and CDR2 SVGIG come from the germline V gene (reference sequence). V gave up 2 bases and J gave up 8 bases; unmatched junction bases: 5. The CDR3 spells CAWSTGTGVGYTF. The CDR3 DNA sequence: TGTGCCTGGAGTACCGGGACAGGGGTCGGCTACACCTTC.

On this clone itself: A read error may be the cause here, since a much bigger clone is one base away. The V and J genes are TRBV5-5 and TRBJ1-1; D remains unclear. The V and J ends lost 0 bases and 0 bases respectively, with 0 bases between them. Germline CDR1 SGHKS, CDR2 YYEKEE (reference sequence). This CDR3 has 12 residues. The CDR3 coding sequence is TGTGCCAGCAGCTTGGTGAACACTGAAGCTTTCTTT. This translates into CASSLVNTEAFF.

The chain couples TRBV30 to TRBJ2-3, with TRBD2 identical over 11 bases. The junction had 4 bases not matched to a gene; V was cut back by 0 bases and J by 2 bases. The CDR3 sequence is 16 residues long. The germline V gene has CDR1 GTSNPN and CDR2 SVGIG (reference sequence). CDR3 coding DNA: TGTGCCTGGAGTGTAGGGACTAGCGGAGCCACAGATACGCAGTATTTT. It is translated as CAWSVGTSGATDTQYF.

This chain connects TRBV7-6 to TRBJ1-1, with a possible D match to TRBD1 (5 bases). Per germline, CDR1 SGHVS and CDR2 FNYEAQ. V was trimmed by 5 bases and J by 6 bases, leaving 19 bases between them. The CDR3 totals 15 residues. This CDR3 reads CASSRTGEGRSEAFF. The CDR3, as DNA: TGTGCCAGCAGCCGCACCGGGGAGGGGAGATCTGAAGCTTTCTTT.

V gene TRBV13 combines with J gene TRBJ1-1, with D hard to call. This CDR3 spans 13 amino acids. Germline loops: CDR1 PRHDT, CDR2 FYEKMQ (reference sequence). V was shortened by 5 bases and J by 7 bases, with 14 bases between the two germline ends. The CDR3: CASSLPGGFEAFF. The CDR3 nucleotides are TGTGCCAGCAGCCTACCGGGCGGCTTTGAAGCTTTCTTT. The full variable domain, its missing parts supplied by reference TRBV13 and TRBJ1-1, is AAGVIQSPRHLIKEKRETATLKCYPIPRHDTVYWYQQGPGQDPQFLISFYEKMQSDKGSIPDRFSAQQFSDYHSELNMSSLELGDSALYFCASSLPGGFEAFFGQGTRLTVV.

The rearrangement uses TRBV7-8 and TRBJ2-2; D is uncertain. The CDR3 has 16 residues. Germline CDR1 SGHVS, CDR2 FQNEAQ. V was trimmed by 2 bases and J by 1 base, leaving 11 bases between them. The CDR3, as DNA: TGTGCCAGCAGCTTAAGCCCAGTAGTGAACACCGGGGAGCTGTTTTTT. This sequence encodes CASSLSPVVNTGELFF.

The chain is built from TRBV2 and TRBJ2-1; perhaps TRBD2 as D (6 bases). The CDR3 loop spans 12 amino acids. Looked up from germline, CDR1 is SNHLY and CDR2 is FYNNEI. V lost 6 bases, J lost 6 bases, and 9 bases lay in between. CDR3 protein: CASRGDFNEQFF. CDR3 DNA sequence: TGTGCCAGCAGAGGGGACTTCAATGAGCAGTTCTTC.

The chain carries TRBV2 and TRBJ2-1, with TRBD1 matching over 7 bases. The germline CDR1 and CDR2 sequences are SNHLY and FYNNEI. The CDR3 contains 12 residues. Losses at the gene ends were 6 bases for V and 10 bases for J; bases not matched to a gene: 6. The chain's CDR3 is CASRRDSGEQFF. CDR3 DNA sequence: TGTGCCAGCAGGAGGGACAGTGGCGAGCAGTTCTTC.

This chain uses TRBV4-2 with TRBJ1-6; D unresolved. In germline, CDR1 is LGHNA, CDR2 YNFKEQ. The CDR3 is 16 amino acids. The V and J ends lost 3 bases and 4 bases respectively, with 13 bases between them. The DNA for the CDR3 is TGTGCCAGCAGCCAGGAACACCGGGGTTATAATTCACCCCTCCACTTT. Protein product: CASSQEHRGYNSPLHF.

This chain connects TRBV29-1 to TRBJ1-3; possible D gene TRBD1, 5 bases. Germline CDR1 SQVTM, CDR2 ANQGSEA. There are 12 residues in the CDR3. V shed 6 bases and J shed 4 bases, with 10 bases lying between them. The CDR3 protein is CSVRGAGNTIYF. CDR3 DNA sequence: TGCAGCGTCCGGGGCGCGGGAAACACCATATATTTT.